This record looks at one T cell receptor (beta chain) sequence and its context. The antigen it binds to is not known. Base qualities were left out, and no much larger clone turns up one base away. These data are taken from a study of blood T cell repertoires in COVID-19 (dated by TCRdb to 2020 to 2021). General notes on the study: Collaborator samples came from the United States, Italy and Spain and covered acute and convalescent phases of COVID-19. The samples were drawn from two sources: the first 160 participants of the ongoing ImmuneRACE study, and 950 to 1,500 subjects contributed by 6 global collaborators. The dataset comprised deeply sampled blood TCRbeta repertoires from subjects exposed to, actively infected with, or recovered from COVID-19. A freely available public database, intended as a resource for researchers studying the immune response to SARS-CoV-2, is where the repertoires were released. Nearly every sample came with metadata listing a de-identified subject ID, COVID-19 status, age in years and sex. HLA class I and class II types, where available, came from metadata supplied by the sample provider rather than from assay-based typing. The material from the prospective study consisted of cDNA or gDNA derived from T cells, B-cell-depleted T cells, or PBMCs. Overall results and qualifications from the work: The quantity of clinical and demographic metadata differed by source and by participant and was supplied without curation.

V is clipped by 3 bases and J by 2 bases, and the sequence between their germline boundaries is 11 bases long. Taken from cysteine to phenylalanine, the CDR3 has 15 residues. CDR3 DNA is the only sequence kept; it has 45 bases, read in frame from the first base. The germline V gene specifies KGHDR as CDR1 and SFDVKD as CDR2. The immunoSEQ Assay, a bias-controlled multiplex PCR, was used to amplify TCRbeta CDR3 regions from genomic DNA. Under the source paper's analysis protocol: The number of nucleated cells in each sample was estimated by amplification of reference gene primers within the assay. Sequence reads were collapsed and filtered to measure the absolute abundance of every unique TCRbeta CDR3 rearrangement. For each sample, productive Simpson clonality was calculated as the square root of Simpson's diversity index across productive rearrangements. Not all clones reach the TCRdb copy of this immuneACCESS table, which keeps in-frame sequences only. Checked studies attribute under half of the gap to unresolved V genes and leave the rest unexplained. D and trimming come from the DNA, and the V and J calls and clone size come from that table. Recorded for this sample are approximately 92,000 clones; around 80% of them occurred a single time. About 20% of the sample comes from the top ten.

Each collaborating institution followed its own protocols to collect whole blood in K2EDTA tubes. For TCRbeta analysis, collaborators shipped samples in one of three forms: frozen whole blood, isolated PBMCs, or DNA extracted from either of those sample types. Sequencing was done on a sample of peripheral blood. This receptor chain uses TRBV24-1 and TRBJ2-3; TRBD2 might be the D gene, on 5 matching bases. This receptor was taken from an elderly man with acute or convalescent COVID-19. The CDR3 here reads CATSDTRGNTDTQYF. In nucleotides, the sequence is TGTGCCACCAGTGATACGAGAGGGAACACAGATACGCAGTATTTT.